This T cell receptor (beta chain) was obtained from a study of blood T cell repertoires in COVID-19 (dated by TCRdb to 2020 to 2022). About the study as a whole: Samples covering the acute and convalescent phases of COVID-19 were provided by collaborators in the United States, Italy and Spain. The prospective study material was composed of cDNA or gDNA derived from T cells, B-cell-depleted T cells, or PBMCs. The samples were drawn from two sources: the first 160 participants of the ongoing ImmuneRACE study, and 1,200 or so subjects contributed by 6 global collaborators. A de-identified subject ID, COVID-19 status, age in years and sex were almost always included in the sample metadata. Where available, HLA class I and class II types were obtained from metadata supplied by the sample provider rather than from assay-based typing. A freely available public database, intended as a resource for researchers studying the immune response to SARS-CoV-2, is where the repertoires were released. Deeply sampled blood TCRbeta repertoires from subjects exposed to, actively infected with, or recovered from COVID-19 were included in the dataset. Study-wide conclusions, independent of this receptor: The quantity of clinical and demographic metadata differed by source and by participant and was supplied without curation.

TCRbeta CDR3 regions were amplified from genomic DNA using the immunoSEQ Assay, a bias-controlled multiplex PCR. Concerning the study's data processing: The number of nucleated cells in each sample was estimated by amplification of reference gene primers within the assay. To quantify the absolute abundance of each unique TCRbeta CDR3 rearrangement, sequence reads were collapsed and filtered. For each sample, productive Simpson clonality was calculated as the square root of Simpson's diversity index over productive rearrangements. The source is immuneACCESS, and TCRdb retained only in-frame sequences with V and J called. Part of the clones is not carried over; for the studies checked, unresolved V genes explain less than half of this, and the remainder is unexplained. D and trimming were read from the DNA, whereas the V and J calls and clone size are those reported in that table. The sample profile shows just over 150,000 clones; about 80% of them were found once. The ten biggest clones cover 22% of the sample.

Whole blood was collected in K2EDTA tubes by collaborating institutions according to the institutions' own protocols. Collaborator samples were shipped for TCRbeta analysis as frozen whole blood, isolated PBMCs, or DNA extracted from either sample type. As regards this clone: It lacks a known antigen. Base quality data are lacking; no much larger clone is found one base away.

As encoded in the germline V gene (reference sequence), CDR1 is MNHEY while CDR2 is SMNVEV. Its CDR3 holds 14 amino acids, cysteine through phenylalanine. This entry keeps only the CDR3 DNA: 42 bases, framed from base 1. V sheds 0 bases and J sheds 7 bases, leaving 12 bases between their ends. The sequence was obtained from a woman of 80 years or more with acute or convalescent COVID-19. The V and J genes are TRBV27 and TRBJ1-2; tentative D gene TRBD1, with 6 bases matching. Sequencing used peripheral blood. The bases read TGTGCCAGCAGTTTATCAGCGGGGGCGGGTGGCTACACCTTC. This translates into CASSLSAGAGGYTF.